A single sample gave rise to the 10 T cell receptor beta chains below, sequenced in a study of T cell responses to AZD1222 COVID-19 vaccine. Some clones are missing from TCRdb's copy, which holds only in-frame ones; the method was immunoSEQ multiplex PCR. Of 100,000 or so clones listed, approximately 90% were seen once; the top ten hold 15% to 20%. Sequencing used peripheral blood, obtained on day 0 of AZD1222 vaccination. All receptors come from an adult in good health.

The V call is TRBV10-2, the J call TRBJ2-3; D perhaps matches TRBD2 (6 bases). This CDR3 comprises 16 residues. The V end lost 1 base, the J end lost 0 bases, and 11 bases lay between the germline ends. The germline gives CDR1 WSHSY, CDR2 SAAADI. CDR3 sequence reads: CASSEFFRGSTDTQYF. The CDR3 DNA is TGCGCCAGCAGTGAGTTTTTCCGGGGGAGCACAGATACGCAGTATTTT.

V gene TRBV18 combines with J gene TRBJ1-1; tentative D call: TRBD1 (5 bases). V was trimmed by 3 bases and J by 4 bases, leaving 12 bases between them. CDR3 length: 14 residues. From germline, CDR1 is KGHSH and CDR2 LQKENI. CDR3: CASSPVREGTEAFF. CDR3 DNA: TGTGCCAGCTCACCCGTCAGGGAGGGCACTGAAGCTTTCTTT. Filled out from reference TRBV18 and TRBJ1-1, the complete variable domain reads NAGVMQNPRHLVRRRGQEARLRCSPMKGHSHVYWYRQLPEEGLKFMVYLQKENIIDESGMPKERFSAEFPKEGPSILRIQQVVRGDSAAYFCASSPVREGTEAFFGQGTRLTVV.

This chain links TRBV6-5 with TRBJ2-5; D is undetermined. The germline V and J ends were trimmed by 6 bases and 0 bases, with 11 bases remaining between them. Germline CDR1 is MNHEY and CDR2 is SVGAGI. This CDR3 has 14 amino acids. The CDR3 spells CASSTRLYQETQYF. The CDR3 DNA is TGTGCCAGCAGCACCCGACTGTACCAAGAGACCCAGTACTTC.

The chain recombines TRBV5-1 with TRBJ2-7; either TRBD1 or TRBD2 may supply D (5 bases each). The V end lost 0 bases, the J end lost 4 bases, and 11 bases lay between the germline ends. Germline V gives CDR1 SGHRS, CDR2 YFSETQ. There are 14 residues in the CDR3. This CDR3 reads CASSLDPGPYEQYF. CDR3 nucleotides: TGCGCCAGCAGCTTGGATCCGGGACCTTACGAGCAGTACTTC.

The gene calls are TRBV5-1 and TRBJ1-4; possible D gene TRBD1, 6 bases. The CDR3 sequence is 16 residues long. In germline, CDR1 is SGHRS, CDR2 YFSETQ. The ends were cut back, 0 bases at V and 0 bases at J, with 9 bases in the middle. DNA of the CDR3: TGCGCCAGCAGCTTGGCGGGGACAACAACTAATGAAAAACTGTTTTTT. Translating it yields CASSLAGTTTNEKLFF.

The chain couples TRBV18 to TRBJ1-1; D might be TRBD1 (6 bases). Trimming took off 6 bases at V and 3 bases at J, with 14 bases between the two ends. There are 14 residues in the CDR3. CDR1 and CDR2 (germline): KGHSH, LQKENI. The CDR3 here is CASSLGGGDTEAFF. CDR3 coding DNA: TGTGCCAGCTCCCTTGGAGGGGGGGACACTGAAGCTTTCTTT.

The chain recombines TRBV15 with TRBJ2-3, with 9 bases identical to TRBD1. The CDR3 totals 15 residues. After removal of 5 bases from V and 3 bases from J, the junction contained 6 bases not matched to a gene. Germline lookup yields CDR1 LNHNV and CDR2 YYDKDF (reference sequence). Here the CDR3 DNA reads TGTGCCACCAGCGGACCGACAGGGGGTACAGATACGCAGTATTTT. Amino acids: CATSGPTGGTDTQYF.

The chain links TRBV27 to TRBJ2-5; a possible D gene is TRBD2 (7 bases). The V end lost 8 bases, the J end lost 5 bases, and 12 bases lay between the germline ends. The CDR3 runs 12 residues. Germline V gene data show CDR1 as MNHEY and CDR2 as SMNVEV (reference sequence). This CDR3 is CASGRGSETQYF. The CDR3 bases are TGTGCCAGCGGGAGGGGGTCTGAGACCCAGTACTTC.

V gene TRBV28 combines with J gene TRBJ1-5; no firm D call. Per the germline V gene, CDR1 is MDHEN and CDR2 is SYDVKM. Trimming cost V 6 bases and J 7 bases, with 16 bases left between them. CDR3 length: 14 residues. CDR3 DNA sequence: TGTGCCAGCAGCCCGCCGCCAGCAGGCCAGCCCCAGCATTTT. It encodes CASSPPPAGQPQHF. Full variable domain (rest looked up from reference TRBV28 and TRBJ1-5): DVKVTQSSRYLVKRTGEKVFLECVQDMDHENMFWYRQDPGLGLRLIYFSYDVKMKEKGDIPEGYSVSREKKERFSLILESASTNQTSMYLCASSPPPAGQPQHFGDGTRLSIL.

The chain recombines TRBV9 with TRBJ1-1, with D uncertain. Germline V gene sequence: CDR1 SGDLS, CDR2 YYNGEE. V lost 2 bases and J 2 bases, leaving 7 bases between the germline ends. This CDR3 is built from 13 residues. For the CDR3, the DNA is TGTGCCAGCAGCGTTCGAGGTAACACTGAAGCTTTCTTT. This sequence encodes CASSVRGNTEAFF.